Presented here are 28 T cell receptor beta chains from one specimen sequenced in a study of chemoradiotherapy in HPV16-positive cancers. Sequenced by immunoSEQ multiplex PCR; TCRdb stores in-frame clones only, minus some. Counted here are roughly 23,000 clones, approximately 90% occurring once; the ten biggest clones make up about 5.6%. The source was blood, collected from a patient who underwent chemoradiotherapy. Receptor source: a human donor with HPV-associated anogenital cancer.

J is TRBJ2-5 and V is TRBV7-3; 8 nucleotides match TRBD2. After removal of 2 bases from V and 5 bases from J, the junction contained 7 bases not matched to a gene. The CDR3 runs to 15 residues. Germline V lookup: CDR1 SGHTA, CDR2 FQGTGA. CDR3 nucleotide sequence: TGTGCCAGCAGCTTATACCCGGGGGGGCGCGAGACCCAGTACTTC. Residues: CASSLYPGGRETQYF.

Turning to this clone: The same CDR3 arises from other DNA sequences in this sample as well. The chain recombines TRBV7-6 with TRBJ1-4; weak D call: TRBD1 (6 bases). V was shortened by 6 bases and J by 7 bases, with 18 bases between the two germline ends. The germline CDR1 and CDR2 sequences are SGHVS and FNYEAQ. The CDR3 is 15 amino acids. CDR3 amino acids: CASSKAGAGREKLFF. The CDR3, as DNA: TGTGCCAGCAGTAAAGCAGGGGCAGGTCGTGAAAAACTGTTTTTT.

This sequence joins TRBV29-1 and TRBJ2-7; 8 positions match TRBD1. CDR3 length equals 11 residues. The J segment lost 5 bases and the V segment lost 6 bases, leaving 3 bases of the junction unmatched. Germline lookup yields CDR1 SQVTM and CDR2 ANQGSEA. CDR3 bases: TGCAGCGTCCGACAGGGGCACGAGCAGTACTTC. This gives the protein CSVRQGHEQYF.

A single count supports this clone. The chain employs TRBV29-1 and TRBJ2-5; 8 bases align to TRBD1. V was clipped by 8 bases and J by 5 bases; unmatched bases: 10. This CDR3 has 13 residues. Germline V CDR1 and CDR2: SQVTM, ANQGSEA. CDR3 amino acids: CSTSQGARETQYF. Here the CDR3 DNA reads TGCAGCACGTCTCAGGGGGCGAGGGAGACCCAGTACTTC. The variable domain in full, completed from reference TRBV29-1 and TRBJ2-5, reads SAVISQKPSRDICQRGTSLTIQCQVDSQVTMMFWYRQQPGQSLTLIATANQGSEATYESGFVIDKFPISRPNLTFSTLTVSNMSPEDSSIYLCSTSQGARETQYFGPGTRLLVL.

The chain joins TRBV6-5 to TRBJ1-4, with 8 bases identical to TRBD1. V shed 6 bases and J 5 bases; nucleotides not matched to a gene: 8. Per the germline V gene, CDR1 is MNHEY and CDR2 is SVGAGI. The CDR3 is made up of 15 amino acids. The CDR3: CASRPDRGWNEKLFF. DNA of the CDR3: TGTGCCAGCAGGCCCGACAGGGGATGGAATGAAAAACTGTTTTTT.

V is TRBV7-3 and J is TRBJ1-1, with D tentatively TRBD1 (5 bases). Germline V CDR1 and CDR2: SGHTA, FQGTGA. The CDR3 spans 15 residues. V gave up 2 bases and J gave up 1 base, with 11 bases separating them. CDR3 DNA: TGTGCCAGCAGCTTATTGGGACGTCAGAACACTGAAGCTTTCTTT. This gives the protein CASSLLGRQNTEAFF.

Points on this clone: It is unclear where the CDR3 begins or ends on the DNA, so no DNA is shown, and the CDR3 is as TCRdb lists it. The chain employs TRBV7-2 and TRBJ2-5. Including both end residues, the CDR3 is 16 amino acids long. The V gene's germline CDR1 is SGHTA and CDR2 FQGNSA. CDR3 protein: CASSVRTFGAQETQYF.

The chain couples TRBV11-2 to TRBJ2-1; 10 bases match TRBD1. Germline CDR1 and CDR2: SGHAT and FQNNGV. The CDR3 is 14 residues long. Germline trimming cut 7 bases from V and 7 bases from J; bases unmatched to any gene: 7. The chain's CDR3 is CASTGQGVRNEQFF. CDR3 nucleotide sequence: TGTGCCAGCACAGGACAGGGGGTGCGAAATGAGCAGTTCTTC.

This sequence joins TRBV7-2 and TRBJ1-1; D is perhaps TRBD1 (6 bases). The length of the CDR3 is 14 residues. V lost 5 bases, J lost 4 bases, and 14 bases lay in between. Germline loops: CDR1 SGHTA, CDR2 FQGNSA. This CDR3 is CASSANRARTEAFF. The CDR3 DNA is TGTGCCAGCAGCGCTAACAGGGCGCGCACTGAAGCTTTCTTT.

This clone came up once. The V gene is TRBV2, the J gene TRBJ1-4; D gene unclear. Trimming stripped 3 bases from V and 3 bases from J, with 11 bases between. Per the germline V gene, CDR1 is SNHLY and CDR2 is FYNNEI. The CDR3 sequence is 15 residues long. This chain's CDR3 is CASSEKGVSNEKLFF. The CDR3 DNA is TGTGCCAGCAGTGAGAAGGGTGTATCTAATGAAAAACTGTTTTTT.

The chain links TRBV6-1 to TRBJ2-7; D is unclear. Trimming left V 7 bases short and J 2 bases short, with 15 bases between. Per germline, CDR1 MNHNS and CDR2 SASEGT. This CDR3 spans 14 amino acids. CDR3: CASMATPNTYEQYF. CDR3 in DNA: TGTGCCAGCATGGCGACTCCGAACACCTACGAGCAGTACTTC.

The chain couples TRBV28 to TRBJ1-5, with D hard to call. This CDR3 is built from 12 residues. Germline V lookup: CDR1 MDHEN, CDR2 SYDVKM. Trimming removed 6 bases from V and 4 bases from J, with 7 bases in between. CDR3 amino acids: CASRTLNQPQHF. Written as DNA, the CDR3 is TGTGCCAGCAGAACCTTAAATCAGCCCCAGCATTTT.

A few counts support this clone. The V gene is TRBV5-1, the J gene TRBJ2-1, with D unclear. Trimming removed 0 bases from V and 5 bases from J, with 12 bases in between. The CDR3 contains 15 residues. CDR1 is SGHRS, CDR2 YFSETQ, per germline. The CDR3 DNA follows: TGCGCCAGCAGCTTGGCCCCCAGGTATGACAATGAGCAGTTCTTC. Its protein is CASSLAPRYDNEQFF.

This chain links TRBV5-4 with TRBJ2-3; D gene ambiguous. V lost 2 bases to trimming and J lost 0 bases, with 7 bases between them. This CDR3 contains 14 residues. Germline V CDR1 and CDR2: SGHNT, YYREEE (reference sequence). The CDR3 DNA reads as TGTGCCAGCAGCTTAGCTTGGAGCACAGATACGCAGTATTTT. This codes for CASSLAWSTDTQYF. Supplemented by reference TRBV5-4 and TRBJ2-3, the full variable domain reads ETGVTQSPTHLIKTRGQQVTLRCSSQSGHNTVSWYQQALGQGPQFIFQYYREEENGRGNFPPRFSGLQFPNYSSELNVNALELDDSALYLCASSLAWSTDTQYFGPGTRLTVL.

This chain uses TRBV9 with TRBJ1-4, with a weak D call TRBD1 (5 bases). CDR3 length: 14 residues. Germline V lookup: CDR1 SGDLS, CDR2 YYNGEE. The germline V and J ends were trimmed by 3 bases and 8 bases, with 14 bases remaining between them. The CDR3 coding sequence is TGTGCCAGCAGCGAGACGGGGGGGAGGGAAAAACTGTTTTTT. It codes for CASSETGGREKLFF. Together with reference TRBV9 and TRBJ1-4, the CDR3 gives the full variable domain: DSGVTQTPKHLITATGQRVTLRCSPRSGDLSVYWYQQSLDQGLQFLIQYYNGEERAKGNILERFSAQQFPDLHSELNLSSLELGDSALYFCASSETGGREKLFFGSGTQLSVL.

V gene TRBV6-5 combines with J gene TRBJ2-2; 7 bases align to TRBD1. The germline CDR1 and CDR2 sequences are MNHEY and SVGAGI. Germline trimming cut 5 bases from V and 4 bases from J; bases unmatched to any gene: 7. CDR3 length: 15 residues. In DNA, the CDR3 is TGTGCCAGCAGTCGGCTACAGGGGCCCACCGGGGAGCTGTTTTTT. Its translation: CASSRLQGPTGELFF.

This chain links TRBV29-1 with TRBJ1-1; TRBD1 matches at 7 bases. Per germline, CDR1 SQVTM and CDR2 ANQGSEA. This CDR3 spans 12 amino acids. V shed 6 bases and J 8 bases; nucleotides not matched to a gene: 9. The CDR3 nucleotides are TGCAGCGTGGAGGGACAGCCCAAAGAAGCTTTCTTT. Translated, it gives CSVEGQPKEAFF. The variable domain in full, completed from reference TRBV29-1 and TRBJ1-1, reads SAVISQKPSRDICQRGTSLTIQCQVDSQVTMMFWYRQQPGQSLTLIATANQGSEATYESGFVIDKFPISRPNLTFSTLTVSNMSPEDSSIYLCSVEGQPKEAFFGQGTRLTVV.

The chain recombines TRBV7-9 with TRBJ2-7, with D tentatively TRBD2 (6 bases). In germline, CDR1 is SEHNR, CDR2 FQNEAQ (reference sequence). This CDR3 spans 15 amino acids. V shed 1 base and J shed 3 bases, with 13 bases lying between them. The CDR3 loop reads CASSLGGSGYYEQYV. The CDR3 region has the DNA TGTGCCAGCAGCTTAGGGGGTAGCGGTTACTACGAGCAGTACGTC.

This clone was recorded once. The rearrangement uses TRBV5-1 and TRBJ1-2; TRBD1 matches 7 bases. CDR3 length: 14 amino acids. Germline values: CDR1 SGHRS, CDR2 YFSETQ. The V segment lost 0 bases and the J segment 4 bases; nucleotides outside the gene matches: 3. CDR3 DNA: TGCGCCAGCAGCTTGGCCCAGGGGGGCTATGGCTACACCTTC. Encoded protein: CASSLAQGGYGYTF.

The chain uses TRBV30 and TRBJ2-3; 7 bases align to TRBD2. Germline V gene data show CDR1 as GTSNPN and CDR2 as SVGIG (reference sequence). CDR3 length equals 15 residues. J gave up 1 base and V 1 base, and 5 bases lay outside the gene matches. CDR3 coding DNA: TGTGCCTGGAGTGCATGGGAGGGGCGCACAGATACGCAGTATTTT. Amino acid sequence: CAWSAWEGRTDTQYF.

The chain is built from TRBV2 and TRBJ1-6; perhaps TRBD1 as D (5 bases). Trimming pared 7 bases from V and 6 bases from J, leaving 13 bases between. CDR1 and CDR2 from the germline V gene are SNHLY and FYNNEI. This CDR3 contains 14 residues. The CDR3 loop reads CASMGGVSNSPLHF. CDR3 nucleotide sequence: TGTGCCAGCATGGGGGGGGTTTCTAATTCACCCCTCCACTTT.

The chain joins TRBV7-2 to TRBJ1-1, with D possibly TRBD1 on 5 matching bases. The CDR3 has 16 amino acids. The V gene lost 1 base and the J gene lost 1 base, with 13 bases spanning the gap. The germline V gene encodes CDR1 SGHTA and CDR2 FQGNSA. In DNA form, the CDR3 reads TGTGCCAGCAGCTTAGGGGGGAGTTCTCGGAACACTGAAGCTTTCTTT. Translating gives CASSLGGSSRNTEAFF.

As DNA, the CDR3 is TGTGCCTGGAGCCCCGGGGCAGGGGGCAGGATTCAGCCCCAGCATTTT. Residues: CAWSPGAGGRIQPQHF. The chain is built from TRBV30 and TRBJ1-5; 8 nucleotides line up with TRBD1. Germline CDR1 reads GTSNPN; CDR2 reads SVGIG (reference sequence). The CDR3 is 16 residues long. Trimming cost V 3 bases and J 6 bases; bases outside gene matches: 13.

V gene TRBV7-2 combines with J gene TRBJ2-3; 11 bases line up with TRBD2. Germline assignment: CDR1 SGHTA and CDR2 FQGNSA. Trimming took 6 bases from V and 5 from J; bases not matched to a gene: 7. The CDR3 sequence is 15 residues long. The CDR3 region has the DNA TGTGCCAGCAGTTTCAGTAGCGGGGGGGAAGATACGCAGTATTTT. It yields the protein CASSFSSGGEDTQYF.

The gene calls are TRBV18 and TRBJ2-5; the match to TRBD2 covers 14 bases. CDR3 length: 18 amino acids. V lost 3 bases, J lost 5 bases, and 11 bases stayed unmatched. The germline gives CDR1 KGHSH, CDR2 LQKENI. CDR3 DNA sequence: TGTGCCAGCTCACCGAAGACTAGCGGGGGGGCCGTAACTGAGACCCAGTACTTC. Translation gives CASSPKTSGGAVTETQYF.

The J gene is TRBJ2-1, the V gene TRBV11-2; D is perhaps TRBD1 (5 bases). Per germline, CDR1 SGHAT and CDR2 FQNNGV. This CDR3 has 13 residues. The germline V and J ends were trimmed by 5 bases and 6 bases, with 11 bases remaining between them. In DNA, the CDR3 is TGTGCCAGCAGCGGGCAGGGCTTCAATGAGCAGTTCTTC. This sequence encodes CASSGQGFNEQFF.

CDR3 nucleotides: TGTGCCAGTAGTCTGGCGCAGGGCCTGGGATATGGCTACACCTTC. This encodes CASSLAQGLGYGYTF. The rearrangement uses TRBV19 and TRBJ1-2; possible D gene TRBD1, 5 bases. Germline CDR1 LNHDA, CDR2 SQIVND (reference sequence). This CDR3 is 15 amino acids long. Trimming took 5 bases from V and 5 from J, leaving 18 bases between them.

This chain joins TRBV15 and TRBJ1-2; D ambiguous. The CDR3 sequence is 14 residues long. V gave up 0 bases and J gave up 1 base, with 6 bases separating them. Germline V CDR1 and CDR2: LNHNV, YYDKDF (reference sequence). The DNA for the CDR3 is TGTGCCACCAGCAGAGATAACGTTAACTATGGCTACACCTTC. Translated, it gives CATSRDNVNYGYTF.